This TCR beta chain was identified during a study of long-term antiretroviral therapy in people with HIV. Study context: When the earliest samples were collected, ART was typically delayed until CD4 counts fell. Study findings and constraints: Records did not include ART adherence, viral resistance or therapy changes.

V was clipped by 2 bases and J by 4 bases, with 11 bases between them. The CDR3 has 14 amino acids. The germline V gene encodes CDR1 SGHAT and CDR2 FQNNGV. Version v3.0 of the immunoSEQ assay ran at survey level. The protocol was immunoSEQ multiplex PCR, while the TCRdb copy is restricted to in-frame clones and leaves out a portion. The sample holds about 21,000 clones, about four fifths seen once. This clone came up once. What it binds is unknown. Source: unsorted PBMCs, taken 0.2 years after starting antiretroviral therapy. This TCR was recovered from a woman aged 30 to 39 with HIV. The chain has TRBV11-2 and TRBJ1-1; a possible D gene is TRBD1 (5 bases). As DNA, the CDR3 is TGTGCCAGCAGCTTATATGAGGGGAGCACTGAAGCTTTCTTT. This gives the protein CASSLYEGSTEAFF.